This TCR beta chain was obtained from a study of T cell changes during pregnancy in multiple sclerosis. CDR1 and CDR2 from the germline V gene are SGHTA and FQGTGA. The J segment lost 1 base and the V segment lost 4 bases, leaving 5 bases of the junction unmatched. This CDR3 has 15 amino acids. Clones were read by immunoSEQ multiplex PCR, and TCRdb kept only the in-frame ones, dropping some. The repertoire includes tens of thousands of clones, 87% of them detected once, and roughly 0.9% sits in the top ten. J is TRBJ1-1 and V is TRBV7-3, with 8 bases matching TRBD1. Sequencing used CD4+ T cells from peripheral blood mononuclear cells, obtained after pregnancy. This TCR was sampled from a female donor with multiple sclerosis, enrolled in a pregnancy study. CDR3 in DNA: TGTGCCAGCAGCTCTCTCGACAGGGGGAACACTGAAGCTTTCTTT. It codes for CASSSLDRGNTEAFF.